This T cell receptor beta chain was profiled in a study of radiotherapy plus CTLA-4 blockade in lung cancer. Study background: Disease control was present in 30% to 40% of patients, and objective responses in around 18%. Notes on the study in general: The best prediction of response reportedly came from early blood T cell clone dynamics, with interferon-beta. Once radiotherapy plus ipilimumab had been given, TCR clones derived from tumor expanded in blood.

Only in-frame clones appear in the TCRdb table, and some are missing; sequencing was by immunoSEQ multiplex PCR. The sample lists about 90,000 clones, more than 70% occurring once. Note on this clone: The antigen remains undetermined.

Between the trimmed V and J ends, which lost 4 bases and 0 bases, there was a span of 13 bases. Germline loops: CDR1 SGHRS, CDR2 YFSETQ. This CDR3 comprises 15 residues. Those patients who had chemo-refractory metastatic non-small-cell lung cancer were given focal radiation along with CTLA-4 blockade through ipilimumab. The V and J genes are TRBV5-1 and TRBJ1-2; the D gene is possibly TRBD1 (5 bases). The clonotype was recovered from a human donor with non-small cell lung cancer that progressed on radiotherapy plus ipilimumab. This specimen was peripheral blood, taken from a patient treated with radiotherapy plus ipilimumab. CDR3 nucleotides: TGCGCCAGCAGCCCGGGGCTACTAGCTAACTATGGCTACACCTTC. It specifies CASSPGLLANYGYTF.